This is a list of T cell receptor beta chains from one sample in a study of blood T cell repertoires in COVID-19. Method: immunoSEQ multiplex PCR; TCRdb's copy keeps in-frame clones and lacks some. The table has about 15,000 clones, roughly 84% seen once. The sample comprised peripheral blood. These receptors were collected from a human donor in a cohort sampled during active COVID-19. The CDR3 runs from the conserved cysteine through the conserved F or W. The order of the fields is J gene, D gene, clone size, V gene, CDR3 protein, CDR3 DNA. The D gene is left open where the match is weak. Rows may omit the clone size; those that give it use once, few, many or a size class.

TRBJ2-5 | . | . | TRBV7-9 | CASSLVLETQYF | TGTGCCAGCAGCTTAGTTCTGGAGACCCAGTACTTC
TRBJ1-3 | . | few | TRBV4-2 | CASSQSHREALSGNTIYF | TGTGCCAGCAGCCAATCTCACAGGGAAGCCCTCTCTGGAAACACCATATATTTT
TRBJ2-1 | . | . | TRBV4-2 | CASSQELDNYNEQFF | TGTGCCAGCAGCCAAGAACTGGACAACTACAATGAGCAGTTCTTC
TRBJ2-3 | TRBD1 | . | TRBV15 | CATSRGDRGTDTQYF | TGTGCCACCAGCAGAGGGGACAGGGGCACAGATACGCAGTATTTT
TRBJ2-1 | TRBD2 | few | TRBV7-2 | CASSSTLGGGARNEQFF | TGTGCCAGCAGCTCTACCCTTGGCGGGGGGGCGAGAAATGAGCAGTTCTTC
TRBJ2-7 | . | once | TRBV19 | CASSEVADYEQYF | TGTGCCAGTAGTGAGGTAGCGGACTACGAGCAGTACTTC
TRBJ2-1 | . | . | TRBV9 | CASSSKRSGNSYNEQFF | TGTGCCAGCAGCTCCAAGAGAAGCGGAAACTCCTACAATGAGCAGTTCTTC
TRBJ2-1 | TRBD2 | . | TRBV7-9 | CASRLAGEYEQFF | TGTGCCAGCAGGCTAGCGGGAGAGTATGAGCAGTTCTTC
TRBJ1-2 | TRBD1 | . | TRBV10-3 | CAIRSGQPYYGYTF | TGTGCCATCAGGTCGGGACAGCCCTACTATGGCTACACCTTC
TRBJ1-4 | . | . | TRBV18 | CASSPIGNEKLFF | TGTGCCAGCTCACCGATCGGTAATGAAAAACTGTTTTTT
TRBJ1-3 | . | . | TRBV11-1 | CASSLLHGGGGNTIYF | TGTGCCAGCAGCTTATTACATGGCGGAGGAGGAAACACCATATATTTT
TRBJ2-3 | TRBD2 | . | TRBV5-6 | CASSVGSGGPDTQYF | TGTGCCAGCAGCGTGGGTAGCGGGGGGCCAGATACGCAGTATTTT
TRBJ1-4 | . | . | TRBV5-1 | CASSLGGPTGEKLFF | TGCGCCAGCAGCTTGGGGGGCCCAACTGGGGAAAAACTGTTTTTT
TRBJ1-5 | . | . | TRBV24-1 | CATSRRDRAGDYQPQHF | TGTGCCACCAGTAGGAGAGACCGGGCAGGGGATTATCAGCCCCAGCATTTT
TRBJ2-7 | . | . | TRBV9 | CASSVGGRGSGEQYF | TGTGCCAGCAGCGTAGGGGGAAGGGGGTCGGGTGAGCAGTACTTC
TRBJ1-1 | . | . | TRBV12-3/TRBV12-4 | CASSFAETEAFF | TGTGCCAGCAGTTTTGCGGAGACTGAAGCTTTCTTT
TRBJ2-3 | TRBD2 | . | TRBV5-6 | CASSSFSGSGTDTQYF | TGTGCCAGCAGTTCTTTCAGCGGGAGCGGCACAGATACGCAGTATTTT
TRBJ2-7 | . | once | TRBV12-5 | CASGWTEQYF | TGTGCTAGTGGTTGGACAGAGCAGTACTTC
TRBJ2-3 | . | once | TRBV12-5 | CASGLGRSRGPDTQYF | TGTGCTAGTGGTTTGGGGAGATCCCGAGGGCCAGATACGCAGTATTTT
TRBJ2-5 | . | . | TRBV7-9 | CASSLESGTQYF | TGTGCCAGCAGTCTAGAGAGCGGGACCCAGTACTTC
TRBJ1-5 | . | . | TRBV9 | CASSVGGRSNQPQHF | TGTGCCAGCAGCGTAGGCGGCAGAAGCAATCAGCCCCAGCATTTT
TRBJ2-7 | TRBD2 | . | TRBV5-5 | CASSRSTGTSVYEQYF | TGTGCCAGCAGCAGATCCACCGGGACTAGCGTCTACGAGCAGTACTTC
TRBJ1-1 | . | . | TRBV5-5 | CASSLTTGWSTEAFF | TGTGCCAGCAGCTTGACTACGGGGTGGAGTACTGAAGCTTTCTTT
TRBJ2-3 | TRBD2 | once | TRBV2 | CASRLAGQRTDTQYF | TGTGCCAGCCGACTAGCGGGACAGCGCACAGATACGCAGTATTTT
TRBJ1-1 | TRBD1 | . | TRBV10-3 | CAISAQDRGSTEAFF | TGTGCCATCAGTGCTCAAGACAGGGGAAGCACTGAAGCTTTCTTT
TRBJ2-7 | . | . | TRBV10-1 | CASSQNIQDPAYEQYF | TGCGCCAGCAGTCAAAATATCCAGGATCCCGCCTACGAGCAGTACTTC
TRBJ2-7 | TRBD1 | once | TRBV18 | CASSPRPGTGWWQYF | TGTGCCAGCTCACCTAGACCCGGGACAGGGTGGTGGCAGTACTTC
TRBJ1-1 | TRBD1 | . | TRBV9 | CASSVGQGVDTEAFF | TGTGCCAGCAGCGTAGGACAGGGTGTTGACACTGAAGCTTTCTTT
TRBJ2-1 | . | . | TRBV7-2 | CASSLAGVYNEQFF | TGTGCCAGCAGCTTAGCTGGAGTTTACAATGAGCAGTTCTTC
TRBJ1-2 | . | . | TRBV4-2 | CASSPTGRSTLSNYGYTF | TGTGCCAGCAGCCCTACTGGTAGGAGTACTCTATCTAACTATGGCTACACCTTC
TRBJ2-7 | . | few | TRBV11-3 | CASSPRQGTYEQYF | TGTGCCAGCAGCCCGAGGCAGGGGACCTACGAGCAGTACTTC
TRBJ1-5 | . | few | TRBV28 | CASRTVNQPQHF | TGTGCCAGCAGGACAGTCAATCAGCCCCAGCATTTT
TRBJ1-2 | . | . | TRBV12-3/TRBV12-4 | CASSHRDNPGYTF | TGTGCCAGCAGTCACCGGGACAACCCAGGCTACACCTTC
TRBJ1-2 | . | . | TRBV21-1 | CASSGEGYGYTF | TGTGCCAGCAGCGGGGAGGGCTATGGCTACACCTTC
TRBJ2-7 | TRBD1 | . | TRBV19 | CASRDRHFAYEQYF | TGTGCCAGTAGGGACAGGCATTTTGCCTACGAGCAGTACTTC
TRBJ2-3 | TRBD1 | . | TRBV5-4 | CASSPQTGEVYTQYF | TGTGCCAGCAGCCCCCAGACAGGGGAGGTGTATACGCAGTATTTT
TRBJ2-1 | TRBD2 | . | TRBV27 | CASSPLAGAGNEQFF | TGTGCCAGCAGTCCTCTAGCGGGAGCAGGCAATGAGCAGTTCTTC
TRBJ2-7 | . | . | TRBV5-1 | CASSPEQGRKNYEQYF | TGCGCCAGCAGCCCGGAACAGGGTCGGAAAAACTACGAGCAGTACTTC
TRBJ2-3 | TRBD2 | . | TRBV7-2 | CASSIAGGQGDTQYF | TGTGCCAGCAGCATAGCGGGGGGGCAAGGAGATACGCAGTATTTT
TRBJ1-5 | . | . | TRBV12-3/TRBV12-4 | CASSQQGNQPQHF | TGTGCCAGCAGTCAACAGGGTAATCAGCCCCAGCATTTT
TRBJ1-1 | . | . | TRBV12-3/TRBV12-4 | CASSFPVSTAFF | TGTGCCAGCAGTTTCCCCGTCTCTACAGCTTTCTTT
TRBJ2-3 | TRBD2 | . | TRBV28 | CASRSGLAGITDTQYF | TGTGCCAGCAGATCGGGACTAGCGGGAATTACAGATACGCAGTATTTT
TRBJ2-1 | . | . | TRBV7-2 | CASSLTGINHNEQFF | TGTGCCAGCAGCTTAACAGGGATAAACCACAATGAGCAGTTCTTC
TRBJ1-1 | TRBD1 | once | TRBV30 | CAWSPTLGTGATEAFF | TGTGCCTGGAGTCCTACCCTCGGGACAGGGGCCACTGAAGCTTTCTTT
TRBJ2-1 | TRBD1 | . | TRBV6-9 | CASSCHWTGLNEQFF | TGTGCCAGCAGTTGTCATTGGACAGGGTTGAATGAGCAGTTCTTC